This T cell receptor (beta chain) was profiled in a study of cytomegalovirus exposure and HLA in healthy donors. Study overall: As released early, the data held roughly 85 million unique TCRs from HLA-typed donors.

V shed 5 bases and J 5 bases; nucleotides not matched to a gene: 11. The CDR3 length is 15 residues. Germline-derived CDR1 and CDR2 are SQVTM and ANQGSEA. PCR employed 60 Vbeta and 13 Jbeta primers. Using immunoSEQ multiplex PCR, the repertoire was profiled, and TCRdb retains in-frame clones only, with some absent. The sample records 180,000 or so clones, roughly 73% being singletons. Points from the study as a whole: Some V segments (TRBV6-2 and TRBV6-3 among them) were excluded as indistinguishable.

With regard to this clone: Its antigen is unidentified.

The clonotype originates from a woman aged 35 to 49 in good health and CMV-seropositive. Sequences were obtained from PBMCs. This chain joins TRBV29-1 and TRBJ2-3, with TRBD1 matching over 9 bases. The CDR3 is CSVSWLEDRGDTQYF. The CDR3 region has the DNA TGCAGCGTTTCTTGGCTAGAGGACAGGGGAGATACGCAGTATTTT.